This section outlines one TCR beta chain sequence together with its context. Its specificity is unknown. The data were obtained in a study of persistence of HIV-infected CD4 T cells. This was the immunoSEQ version 4 assay in survey mode. TCRdb keeps only in-frame clones here, not all; method: immunoSEQ multiplex PCR. The repertoire holds tens of thousands of clones, with approximately 79% as singletons. The stimulus was an HIV-1 Gag 15-mer peptide pool, 1 ug/peptide/mL. Sorting selected CD4+ T cells upregulating both CD40 ligand and CD69. Undetectable plasma HIV-1 RNA below 50 copies/mL lasted at least 4 years. The CDR3 runs 14 residues. The V gene end was trimmed by 5 bases and the J gene end by 6 bases; junction bases not matched to a gene: 8. The V gene's germline CDR1 is MNHNS and CDR2 SASEGT. Study findings and constraints: Bulk TCR data could not be restricted to HIV-1-infected CMV-responding cells. TCR oligoclonality correlated with proviral oligoclonality in the same sorted populations.

This chain joins TRBV6-1 and TRBJ2-7; TRBD1 matches at 9 bases. The TCR originated in an adult man with HIV who was CMV-seropositive. The input for sequencing was CD4+ T cells sorted from PBMCs after 18-hour stimulation, taken from a patient who received antiretroviral therapy. In DNA, the CDR3 is TGTGCCAGCAGTCGCCGGGACAGGGAGTCCGAGCAGTACTTC. It translates to CASSRRDRESEQYF.